Below, 32 T cell receptor beta chains from the same sample are listed, as sequenced in a study of blood T cell repertoires in COVID-19. Data came from immunoSEQ multiplex PCR; TCRdb stores just in-frame clones and leaves some out. Of some 250,000 clones in the sample, nearly 90% are singletons; the top ten hold 0.7%. Sequencing was carried out using peripheral blood. The receptors stem from a human donor in a cohort sampled during active COVID-19.

The V and J genes are TRBV9 and TRBJ1-2; D remains ambiguous. This CDR3 region has 15 residues. In germline, CDR1 is SGDLS, CDR2 YYNGEE. Trimming pared 5 bases from V and 0 bases from J, leaving 14 bases between. The CDR3 bases are TGTGCCAGCAGTAGAGGGTGGATGACTAACTATGGCTACACCTTC. It encodes CASSRGWMTNYGYTF.

The V and J genes are TRBV7-3 and TRBJ2-7; D is perhaps TRBD2 (6 bases). CDR3 length equals 12 residues. Looked up from germline, CDR1 is SGHTA and CDR2 is FQGTGA. V shed 5 bases and J shed 4 bases, with 9 bases lying between them. CDR3 nucleotide sequence: TGTGCCAGCAGCGATGGGACTTACGAGCAGTACTTC. Translation gives CASSDGTYEQYF.

The rearrangement uses TRBV6-5 and TRBJ1-2, with 7 positions matching TRBD1. V lost 6 bases, J lost 4 bases, and 5 bases stayed unmatched. CDR3 length equals 13 residues. CDR1 MNHEY and CDR2 SVGAGI come from the germline V gene. The CDR3 protein is CASRETGIYGYTF. CDR3 in DNA: TGTGCCAGCAGAGAGACAGGGATCTATGGCTACACCTTC.

This chain links TRBV12-3 or TRBV12-4 with TRBJ1-5; D might be TRBD1 (5 bases). With 4 bases removed from V and 5 bases from J, the gap between germline ends came to 9 bases. The CDR3 runs to 13 residues. The CDR3 DNA follows: TGTGCCAGCAGTTCCTCGGGGGATCAGCCCCAGCATTTT. It translates to CASSSSGDQPQHF.

This clone was recorded once. The chain recombines TRBV5-1 with TRBJ1-2; 7 bases line up with TRBD1. V lost 2 bases to trimming and J lost 8 bases; unmatched junction nucleotides: 12. The CDR3 length is 15 residues. Germline V gene data show CDR1 as SGHRS and CDR2 as YFSETQ. CDR3 in amino acids: CASSLGQANGGGYTF. CDR3 bases: TGCGCCAGCAGCTTAGGACAGGCCAACGGAGGCGGCTACACCTTC.

CDR3 bases: TGTGCCAGCAGCCCCCAGTCAGGCTACAATGAGCAGTTCTTC. Translating it yields CASSPQSGYNEQFF. This rearrangement joins TRBV6-2 or TRBV6-3 to TRBJ2-1, with no clear D. Germline-derived CDR1 and CDR2 are MNHEY and SVGEGT. The ends were cut back, 6 bases at V and 3 bases at J, with 12 bases in the middle. The CDR3 runs to 14 residues.

This chain links TRBV13 with TRBJ2-1; 12 bases align to TRBD2. V dropped 6 bases and J dropped 0; count of bases not matched to a gene: 6. Germline CDR1 reads PRHDT; CDR2 reads FYEKMQ (reference sequence). The CDR3 length is 17 residues. The CDR3 DNA is TGTGCCAGCAGATTTATGACTAGCGGGGGCTCCTACAATGAGCAGTTCTTC. Translating gives CASRFMTSGGSYNEQFF. The full variable domain, completed using reference TRBV13 and TRBJ2-1, is AAGVIQSPRHLIKEKRETATLKCYPIPRHDTVYWYQQGPGQDPQFLISFYEKMQSDKGSIPDRFSAQQFSDYHSELNMSSLELGDSALYFCASRFMTSGGSYNEQFFGPGTRLTVL.

This rearrangement joins TRBV3-1 (or the pseudogene TRBV3-2) to TRBJ1-2; 10 bases map to TRBD1. The CDR3 runs 16 residues. J gave up 9 bases and V 0 bases, and 10 bases lay outside the gene matches. Per the germline V gene, CDR1 is LGHDT and CDR2 is YNNKEL (reference sequence). CDR3 sequence: CASSQDLGTGANSYTF. CDR3 nucleotides: TGTGCCAGCAGCCAAGATTTAGGGACAGGGGCAAATAGCTACACCTTC.

This clone was observed a handful of times. The chain couples TRBV6-1 to TRBJ2-1; TRBD2 is a possible D gene (6 bases). This CDR3 has 15 residues. In germline, CDR1 is MNHNS, CDR2 SASEGT. Trimming shortened V by 3 bases and J by 0 bases, and 9 bases separated the two germline ends. CDR3 loop: CASSDSGLSYNEQFF. CDR3 nucleotide sequence: TGTGCCAGCAGTGATTCGGGACTCTCCTACAATGAGCAGTTCTTC.

The rearrangement joins TRBV29-1 to TRBJ2-7, with a possible D match to TRBD2 (5 bases). The ends were cut back, 3 bases at V and 4 bases at J, with 10 bases in the middle. This CDR3 has 12 amino acids. The V gene's germline CDR1 is SQVTM and CDR2 ANQGSEA. The CDR3 spells CSVDGGGYEQYF. The CDR3 bases are TGCAGCGTTGACGGCGGAGGATACGAGCAGTACTTC.

V gene TRBV4-2 combines with J gene TRBJ1-2, with D uncertain. V gave up 0 bases and J gave up 4 bases, with 9 bases separating them. CDR1 and CDR2 (germline): LGHNA, YNFKEQ. This CDR3 comprises 14 residues. CDR3 DNA: TGTGCCAGCAGCCAAGATCTATTCTCCTATGGCTACACCTTC. It translates to CASSQDLFSYGYTF.

V is TRBV5-6 and J is TRBJ2-7, with a weak D call TRBD2 (5 bases). This CDR3 contains 15 residues. Trimming shortened V by 1 base and J by 5 bases, and 16 bases separated the two germline ends. Germline CDR1 reads SGHDT; CDR2 reads YYEEEE. CDR3 sequence reads: CASSLSGLAVDEQYF. The CDR3 bases are TGTGCCAGCAGCTTGTCCGGACTGGCCGTCGACGAGCAGTACTTC.

The chain joins TRBV23-1 to TRBJ2-1, with 7 bases aligning to TRBD1. TRBV23-1 is classed as an ORF, of uncertain function. CDR3 length equals 16 residues. V trimming: 7 bases; J trimming: 5 bases; junction bases outside the gene matches: 14. The CDR3 reads CASTRGRGSSNNEQFF. In DNA form, the CDR3 reads TGCGCCAGCACTAGGGGGCGCGGGTCCTCGAACAATGAGCAGTTCTTC.

The chain recombines TRBV29-1 with TRBJ1-2; no clear D. Between the trimmed V and J ends, which lost 4 bases and 2 bases, there was a span of 14 bases. The CDR3 consists of 14 residues. Germline CDR1 is SQVTM and CDR2 is ANQGSEA. The CDR3 DNA sequence: TGCAGCGTTGGCGGCGGGGTGAGCAACTATGGCTACACCTTC. The encoded protein is CSVGGGVSNYGYTF.

The rearrangement joins TRBV6-5 to TRBJ2-7; TRBD2 matches 10 bases. The V gene's germline CDR1 is MNHEY and CDR2 SVGAGI. Unmatched junction bases numbered 4, after V lost 7 bases and J lost 4 bases. CDR3 size: 13 residues. DNA for the CDR3: TGTGCCAGCACCGCTAGCGGGGGTTACGAGCAGTACTTC. Translated: CASTASGGYEQYF.

V usage is TRBV23-1 and J usage is TRBJ2-5; 9 nucleotides match TRBD1. TRBV23-1 has ORF status, its function being uncertain. Losses at the gene ends were 0 bases for V and 4 bases for J; bases not matched to a gene: 9. The CDR3 runs 17 residues. CDR3 protein: CASSQSGRQGQGETQYF. The CDR3 DNA sequence: TGCGCCAGCAGTCAATCTGGTAGACAGGGACAGGGAGAGACCCAGTACTTC.

The V gene is TRBV24-1, the J gene TRBJ2-1, with a tentative D call TRBD1 (5 bases). Germline CDR1 reads KGHDR; CDR2 reads SFDVKD. Trimming took off 4 bases at V and 3 bases at J, with 15 bases between the two ends. CDR3 length: 16 residues. CDR3 nucleotides: TGTGCCACCAGTGACTTAGAAGGACACAACTACAATGAGCAGTTCTTC. Translating it yields CATSDLEGHNYNEQFF.

The J gene is TRBJ2-1, the V gene TRBV6-2 or TRBV6-3; 8 bases are a match to TRBD2. Germline V lookup: CDR1 MNHEY, CDR2 SVGEGT. The CDR3 length is 16 residues. The junction had 16 bases not matched to a gene; V was cut back by 5 bases and J by 10 bases. The CDR3 DNA reads as TGTGCCAGCAGTCCCTCGGGGGGGGGACATCAAACGGAGCAGTTCTTC. Its protein product is CASSPSGGGHQTEQFF.

Only one count was recorded for this clone. The chain is built from TRBV6-5 and TRBJ1-5; 8 bases map to TRBD1. V lost 6 bases, J lost 2 bases, and 6 bases stayed unmatched. The CDR3 is 15 residues long. Germline CDR1 MNHEY, CDR2 SVGAGI. The CDR3 region has the DNA TGTGCCAGCAGCGGTGGACAGGGAGGCAATCAGCCCCAGCATTTT. Encoded protein: CASSGGQGGNQPQHF.

The rearrangement links TRBV19 to TRBJ1-1, with D uncertain. CDR1 is LNHDA, CDR2 SQIVND, per germline (reference sequence). CDR3 length equals 14 residues. The V and J ends lost 4 bases and 4 bases respectively, with 13 bases between them. CDR3 amino acids: CASSNEQRSTEAFF. The CDR3, as DNA: TGTGCCAGTAGTAATGAGCAGCGGTCCACTGAAGCTTTCTTT.

V is TRBV3-1 (or the pseudogene TRBV3-2) and J is TRBJ2-7, with D tentatively TRBD2 (5 bases). Germline V gene lookup returns CDR1 LGHDT and CDR2 YNNKEL (reference sequence). Trimming removed 1 base from V and 4 bases from J, with 14 bases in between. There are 15 residues in the CDR3. CDR3 region: CASSQGPGMQYEQYF. The CDR3 coding sequence is TGTGCCAGCAGCCAAGGGCCGGGGATGCAGTACGAGCAGTACTTC.

The chain employs TRBV6-1 and TRBJ1-2, with D unclear. The CDR3 runs 14 residues. V gave up 2 bases and J gave up 5 bases, with 12 bases separating them. Germline V lookup: CDR1 MNHNS, CDR2 SASEGT. Here the CDR3 reads CASSETPGVYGYTF. The CDR3 DNA sequence: TGTGCCAGCAGTGAAACTCCCGGAGTTTATGGCTACACCTTC.

The chain uses TRBV20-1 and TRBJ2-7; D is possibly TRBD1 (6 bases). With 3 bases removed from V and 7 bases from J, the gap between germline ends came to 16 bases. Germline CDR1 reads DFQATT; CDR2 reads SNEGSKA (reference sequence). This CDR3 comprises 13 residues. The CDR3 protein is CSASGRGLREQYF. The CDR3 coding sequence is TGCAGTGCTAGTGGTAGGGGGTTGAGAGAGCAGTACTTC.

The chain carries TRBV4-2 and TRBJ2-7; a weak D match, TRBD1 (6 bases). Germline V gene lookup returns CDR1 LGHNA and CDR2 YNFKEQ. V gave up 4 bases and J gave up 6 bases, with 16 bases separating them. CDR3 size: 14 residues. DNA of the CDR3: TGTGCCAGCAGCCGCAGGGGTTCCATCGGCGAGCAGTACTTC. Amino acids: CASSRRGSIGEQYF.

The V call is TRBV4-1, the J call TRBJ2-1; maybe TRBD1 (6 bases). V lost 4 bases and J lost 5, with 18 bases in between. Germline loops: CDR1 MGHRA, CDR2 YSYEKL. The CDR3 has 16 amino acids. Here the CDR3 reads CASSPYPGASHNEQFF. In nucleotides, the CDR3 is TGCGCCAGCAGCCCCTACCCAGGGGCGTCTCACAATGAGCAGTTCTTC.

This clone came up once. The chain employs TRBV27 and TRBJ2-1; a possible D gene is TRBD2 (5 bases). V lost 2 bases and J lost 3, with 14 bases in between. The CDR3 runs 16 residues. The germline gives CDR1 MNHEY, CDR2 SMNVEV (reference sequence). CDR3 sequence reads: CASSLHGEMIYNEQFF. The CDR3 DNA reads TGTGCCAGCAGTTTACATGGGGAGATGATCTACAATGAGCAGTTCTTC.

The chain links TRBV7-2 to TRBJ2-7, with 8 bases that match TRBD1. This CDR3 has 14 residues. Germline V CDR1 and CDR2: SGHTA, FQGNSA. With 5 bases clipped from V and 3 bases from J, the junction kept 6 bases outside the gene matches. CDR3: CASSPRTGFYEQYF. In DNA form, the CDR3 reads TGTGCCAGCAGCCCCCGGACAGGGTTCTACGAGCAGTACTTC.

The CDR3 is CASSGSVSYEQYF. The CDR3 DNA follows: TGTGCCAGTAGTGGCAGTGTCTCCTACGAGCAGTACTTC. This sequence joins TRBV19 and TRBJ2-7; D call uncertain. V shed 5 bases and J shed 0 bases, with 8 bases lying between them. This CDR3 region has 13 residues. Germline-derived CDR1 and CDR2 are LNHDA and SQIVND (reference sequence).

The chain joins TRBV29-1 to TRBJ2-7, with TRBD1 matching over 7 bases. Germline V gene lookup returns CDR1 SQVTM and CDR2 ANQGSEA. V dropped 5 bases and J dropped 3; count of bases not matched to a gene: 4. There are 12 residues in the CDR3. The CDR3 DNA reads as TGCAGCGTTAGCACAGGGGACTACGAGCAGTACTTC. Amino acid sequence: CSVSTGDYEQYF.

This chain uses TRBV7-2 with TRBJ1-4; D gene ambiguous. The V end lost 4 bases, the J end lost 7 bases, and 25 bases lay between the germline ends. CDR3 length: 18 amino acids. Germline V lookup: CDR1 SGHTA, CDR2 FQGNSA. CDR3 in DNA: TGTGCCAGCAGCTCTCTGTTTGGGAGGGATAGAGGGAGTGAAAAACTGTTTTTT. It is translated as CASSSLFGRDRGSEKLFF.

The CDR3 reads CASSQDPTGIGQYF. CDR3 sequence (DNA): TGTGCCAGCAGCCAAGATCCGACAGGGATAGGGCAGTACTTC. V and J are TRBV3-1 (or the pseudogene TRBV3-2) and TRBJ2-7; 7 bases agree with TRBD1. The CDR3 contains 14 residues. Per the germline V gene, CDR1 is LGHDT and CDR2 is YNNKEL (reference sequence). Unmatched junction bases numbered 8, after V lost 0 bases and J lost 9 bases.

V gene TRBV19 combines with J gene TRBJ2-7; maybe TRBD1 (6 bases). Trimming left V 8 bases short and J 6 bases short, with 11 bases between. The CDR3 covers 11 residues. The germline CDR1 and CDR2 sequences are LNHDA and SQIVND (reference sequence). CDR3 region: CASLGATEQYF. For the CDR3, the DNA is TGTGCCAGTTTGGGGGCGACCGAGCAGTACTTC.